These 30 T cell receptor beta chains originate from one sample sequenced in a study of regulatory T cells in long-lasting Graves disease. Stated time point: newly diagnosed GD, antithyroid drugs for less than 3 months. Making the TCR library involved RNA that had been extracted from PBMCs. Arm-PCR with iRepertoire HTBI primers amplified the CDR3 regions for these TCR beta libraries. TCRdb independently ran MiXCR on the multiplex PCR reads; one entry per CDR3 protein. This sample has 420,000 or so distinct CDR3 sequences, with about 17% found just once. The same sample was also studied in work on T cells in Graves' hyperthyroidism and ophthalmopathy.

The sample here was peripheral blood mononuclear cells (PBMCs), taken at new diagnosis, from a patient treated with antithyroid drugs. The receptors were sampled from a woman aged 18-29 years with Graves disease.

This clonotype occurred many times. The rearrangement links TRBV2 to TRBJ2-1; the D gene is possibly TRBD2 (5 bases). V lost 6 bases and J lost 5, with 11 bases in between. CDR3 length equals 13 residues. Germline V gene lookup returns CDR1 SNHLY and CDR2 FYNNEI. The CDR3 loop is CASRLGRNNEQFF. The CDR3 bases are TGTGCCAGCAGACTAGGGCGAAACAATGAGCAGTTCTTC.

This clonotype has a count of ten or more. The CDR3 DNA is TGCAGTCTAGGTTCAGTCTATGGCTACACCTTC. Residues: CSLGSVYGYTF. The chain uses TRBV20-1 and TRBJ1-2; no firm D call. The CDR3 totals 11 residues. Germline V gene lookup returns CDR1 DFQATT and CDR2 SNEGSKA (reference sequence). V gave up 8 bases and J gave up 4 bases, with 11 bases separating them.

This chain links TRBV28 with TRBJ2-1, with 7 nucleotides matching TRBD1. CDR1 MDHEN and CDR2 SYDVKM come from the germline V gene. The CDR3 contains 19 residues. V was pared by 5 bases and J by 3 bases, with 19 bases of the junction left unmatched. CDR3 region: CASSPSHLRGTVLYNEQFF. The DNA of the CDR3 is TGTGCCAGCAGTCCCAGCCACCTTAGAGGGACAGTGCTCTACAATGAGCAGTTCTTC.

This clonotype was detected ten times or more. The chain joins TRBV12-3 or TRBV12-4 to TRBJ2-3, with 10 positions matching TRBD2. After removal of 5 bases from V and 2 bases from J, the junction contained 4 bases not matched to a gene. The CDR3 covers 15 residues. CDR3 amino acids: CASSPTSGYTDTQYF. CDR3 sequence (DNA): TGTGCCAGCAGTCCGACTAGCGGGTACACAGATACGCAGTATTTT.

This clonotype has a handful of counts. The chain combines TRBV12-3 or TRBV12-4 with TRBJ2-7, with D unclear. V dropped 5 bases and J dropped 3 bases, with 5 bases sitting between them. CDR3 length equals 11 residues. The CDR3 region is CASSRHYEQYF. CDR3 nucleotides: TGTGCCAGCAGTCGGCACTACGAGCAGTACTTC.

The genes are TRBV29-1 and TRBJ2-1, with 14 bases matching TRBD2. The V segment lost 6 bases and the J segment 6 bases; nucleotides outside the gene matches: 4. Germline CDR1 reads SQVTM; CDR2 reads ANQGSEA. The CDR3 runs to 14 residues. The CDR3 bases are TGCAGCGTCGGGACTAGCGGGAGACCCAATGAGCAGTTCTTC. Amino acids: CSVGTSGRPNEQFF.

This clonotype was detected many times. The rearrangement uses TRBV7-3 and TRBJ2-3; D gene ambiguous. The CDR3 totals 13 residues. V was shortened by 5 bases and J by 5 bases, with 11 bases between the two germline ends. CDR1 is SGHTA, CDR2 FQGTGA, per germline. The CDR3 bases are TGTGCCAGCAGCCCTACGCTCAGAGATACGCAGTATTTT. Protein product: CASSPTLRDTQYF.

This clonotype was found many times. V is TRBV11-2 and J is TRBJ2-3; 8 positions match TRBD1. V dropped 5 bases and J dropped 0; count of bases not matched to a gene: 10. CDR1 and CDR2 from the germline V gene are SGHAT and FQNNGV. The CDR3 is 17 amino acids. In nucleotides, the CDR3 is TGTGCCAGCAGCCGTGTCGGGACAGGCGCTAGCACAGATACGCAGTATTTT. Its protein is CASSRVGTGASTDTQYF.

The chain has TRBV9 and TRBJ2-7, with D perhaps matching TRBD2 (7 bases). CDR1 SGDLS and CDR2 YYNGEE come from the germline V gene. The CDR3 is 14 residues long. Trimming removed 4 bases at V and 0 bases at J, with 11 bases between. CDR3 sequence (DNA): TGTGCCAGCAGCAGGGGGGGGCTCTCCTACGAGCAGTACTTC. It is translated as CASSRGGLSYEQYF.

V is TRBV5-1 and J is TRBJ2-3; no definite D call. Germline CDR1 is SGHRS and CDR2 is YFSETQ. V lost 7 bases and J lost 2, with 14 bases in between. The CDR3 has 14 amino acids. The CDR3 DNA sequence: TGCGCCAGCGGTCAGCAACAAATCACAGATACGCAGTATTTT. Translating gives CASGQQQITDTQYF.

This clonotype was observed a few times. One end of the junction fails to match germline, which may point to a read error. The V gene is TRBV5-4, the J gene TRBJ2-1; 7 bases align to TRBD1. The CDR3 covers 14 residues. Germline assignment: CDR1 SGHNT and CDR2 YYREEE (reference sequence). CDR3 region: CASSSPGQYNEQSF. The CDR3 DNA reads as TGTGCCAGCAGCTCTCCGGGACAGTACAATGAGCAGTCCTTC.

This clonotype was seen repeatedly, ten times or more. The chain has TRBV20-1 and TRBJ2-7; D remains unclear. The V and J ends lost 5 bases and 3 bases respectively, with 11 bases between them. The CDR3 extends over 12 amino acids. Germline assignment: CDR1 DFQATT and CDR2 SNEGSKA (reference sequence). CDR3 sequence reads: CSASGNFYEQYF. In DNA, the CDR3 is TGCAGTGCTTCTGGCAACTTCTACGAGCAGTACTTC.

This clonotype was picked up many times. The V call is TRBV12-3 or TRBV12-4, the J call TRBJ2-1, with 7 nucleotides matching TRBD2. This CDR3 is built from 16 residues. The trim removed 4 bases at V and 9 bases at J, leaving 15 bases unmatched. This chain's CDR3 is CASSWGRGVDSGEQFF. The CDR3 nucleotides read TGTGCCAGCAGTTGGGGTCGGGGGGTTGATAGTGGTGAGCAGTTCTTC.

This clonotype was seen ten or more times. The chain has TRBV20-1 and TRBJ2-1; 7 bases match TRBD2. Germline V gives CDR1 DFQATT, CDR2 SNEGSKA (reference sequence). The CDR3 loop spans 15 amino acids. With V trimmed by 1 base and J by 7 bases, 10 bases remained unmatched. The CDR3 spells CSARVRGIRGNEQFF. The CDR3 coding sequence is TGCAGTGCTAGAGTGCGGGGGATTCGGGGAAATGAGCAGTTCTTC.

The rearrangement uses TRBV20-1 and TRBJ2-5; the match to TRBD1 covers 9 bases. The length of the CDR3 is 14 residues. Germline CDR1 is DFQATT and CDR2 is SNEGSKA (reference sequence). Germline trimming cut 1 base from V and 5 bases from J; bases unmatched to any gene: 5. CDR3 loop: CSARAPTGGETQYF. The CDR3 DNA follows: TGCAGTGCTAGAGCCCCTACAGGGGGCGAGACCCAGTACTTC.

This clonotype was counted many times. The J gene is TRBJ2-7, the V gene TRBV5-1, with 7 bases that match TRBD2. V dropped 4 bases and J dropped 0; count of bases not matched to a gene: 4. Germline-derived CDR1 and CDR2 are SGHRS and YFSETQ. The CDR3 loop spans 14 amino acids. CDR3 sequence reads: CASSPSGDSYEQYF. In DNA, the CDR3 is TGCGCCAGCAGCCCGAGCGGGGACTCCTACGAGCAGTACTTC.

The chain couples TRBV5-1 to TRBJ2-1, with D uncertain. V was clipped by 4 bases and J by 0 bases, with 17 bases between them. CDR1 is SGHRS and CDR2 is YFSETQ in the germline V gene. This CDR3 is built from 17 residues. DNA of the CDR3: TGCGCCAGCAGCCGAGGTTCGGAACGAACCTCCTACAATGAGCAGTTCTTC. This gives the protein CASSRGSERTSYNEQFF.

This clonotype was seen ten or more times. The chain employs TRBV30 and TRBJ1-1; D might be TRBD1 (5 bases). V lost 5 bases, J lost 1 base, and 17 bases lay in between. This CDR3 comprises 15 residues. Per germline, CDR1 GTSNPN and CDR2 SVGIG (reference sequence). CDR3 protein: CAWRPFWTQNTEAFF. The CDR3 bases are TGTGCCTGGCGTCCCTTTTGGACACAGAACACTGAAGCTTTCTTT.

This clonotype was observed at least ten times. The J gene is TRBJ2-3, the V gene TRBV3-1; D is unclear. V was clipped by 7 bases and J by 2 bases, with 16 bases between them. The CDR3 has 15 residues. Germline V gene data show CDR1 as LGHDT and CDR2 as YNNKEL (reference sequence). The CDR3 DNA follows: TGTGCCAGCAATTATGGAGCCCTCCCCACAGATACGCAGTATTTT. This translates into CASNYGALPTDTQYF.

As concerns this clonotype: Mismatch with germline at one junction end may stem from a read error. J is TRBJ2-7 and V is TRBV4-3; perhaps D is TRBD1 or TRBD2 (5 bases each). Germline assignment: CDR1 LGHNA and CDR2 YSLEER. The CDR3 has 15 amino acids. In DNA, the CDR3 is TGCGCCAGCAGCCAAGTCGGGACCCAAGTGGGGGAGCAGTGCTTC. Translating it yields CASSQVGTQVGEQCF.

The chain uses TRBV25-1 and TRBJ2-3; 7 bases align to TRBD2. This CDR3 has 15 residues. The germline V gene encodes CDR1 MGHDK and CDR2 SYGVNS. J gave up 6 bases and V 4 bases, and 10 bases lay outside the gene matches. The CDR3 DNA is TGTGCCAGCAGTGTCTGGGCGGGAGTAGCGGATACGCAGTATTTT. This encodes CASSVWAGVADTQYF.

Ten or more counts support this clonotype. The J gene is TRBJ2-3, the V gene TRBV7-9; no firm D call. Germline values: CDR1 SEHNR, CDR2 FQNEAQ (reference sequence). The CDR3 covers 15 residues. The ends were cut back, 1 base at V and 1 base at J, with 9 bases in the middle. This CDR3 is CASSLGGVGTDTQYF. The CDR3 nucleotides read TGTGCCAGCAGCTTAGGGGGTGTAGGCACAGATACGCAGTATTTT. The whole variable domain, remainder taken from reference TRBV7-9 and TRBJ2-3, is DTGVSQNPRHKITKRGQNVTFRCDPISEHNRLYWYRQTLGQGPEFLTYFQNEAQLEKSRLLSDRFSAERPKGSFSTLEIQRTEQGDSAMYLCASSLGGVGTDTQYFGPGTRLTVL.

The chain joins TRBV4-1 to TRBJ2-1; 10 bases map to TRBD2. Germline CDR1 is MGHRA and CDR2 is YSYEKL. With V trimmed by 3 bases and J by 5 bases, 7 bases remained unmatched. The CDR3 extends over 16 amino acids. The CDR3, as DNA: TGCGCCAGCAGCCACATTGGACTAGCGGACAACAATGAGCAGTTCTTC. This sequence encodes CASSHIGLADNNEQFF.

The V and J genes are TRBV7-9 and TRBJ1-2, with no clear D. The V end lost 5 bases, the J end lost 5 bases, and 15 bases lay between the germline ends. The germline gives CDR1 SEHNR, CDR2 FQNEAQ (reference sequence). This CDR3 is built from 14 residues. As DNA, the CDR3 is TGTGCCAGCAGCCCGGGGTTATCCCTATATGGCTACACCTTC. Protein: CASSPGLSLYGYTF. The full variable domain, with the rest looked up from reference TRBV7-9 and TRBJ1-2, is DTGVSQNPRHKITKRGQNVTFRCDPISEHNRLYWYRQTLGQGPEFLTYFQNEAQLEKSRLLSDRFSAERPKGSFSTLEIQRTEQGDSAMYLCASSPGLSLYGYTFGSGTRLTVV.

There are a few counts of this clonotype. This chain joins TRBV29-1 and TRBJ1-3, with D tentatively TRBD1 (6 bases). The V end lost 6 bases, the J end lost 3 bases, and 12 bases lay between the germline ends. This CDR3 has 13 amino acids. Germline V gives CDR1 SQVTM, CDR2 ANQGSEA. The CDR3 region is CSVRGGLGNTIYF. CDR3 sequence (DNA): TGCAGCGTGAGAGGGGGTCTTGGAAACACCATATATTTT. Variable domain in full (rest from reference TRBV29-1 and TRBJ1-3): SAVISQKPSRDICQRGTSLTIQCQVDSQVTMMFWYRQQPGQSLTLIATANQGSEATYESGFVIDKFPISRPNLTFSTLTVSNMSPEDSSIYLCSVRGGLGNTIYFGEGSWLTVV.

This clonotype has only a few counts. One junction end disagrees with the germline gene, perhaps due to a read error. The chain recombines TRBV13 with TRBJ2-1; TRBD1 aligns across 9 bases. The CDR3 runs 15 residues. Per germline, CDR1 PRHDT and CDR2 FYEKMQ (reference sequence). DNA of the CDR3: TGTGCCAGCAGCGTAGGACAGGGGCCCTACAATGAGCAGTTCTTC. It translates to CASSVGQGPYNEQFF.

The rearrangement uses TRBV9 and TRBJ2-7; no definite D call. This CDR3 is built from 13 residues. Per the germline V gene, CDR1 is SGDLS and CDR2 is YYNGEE. Trimming cost V 3 bases and J 4 bases, with 11 bases left between them. This CDR3 is CASSGPPGYEQYF. CDR3 bases: TGTGCCAGCAGCGGGCCTCCCGGGTACGAGCAGTACTTC.

In regard to this clonotype: Germline is not matched at one junction end, which may reflect a read error. This rearrangement joins TRBV18 to TRBJ1-4, with D unclear. Germline CDR1 KGHSH, CDR2 LQKENI. The CDR3 covers 13 residues. The CDR3 sequence is CASSPGMGEELFF. The CDR3 nucleotides read TGTGCCAGCTCACCCGGGATGGGTGAAGAACTGTTTTTT.

The chain joins TRBV7-9 to TRBJ2-7; 8 bases match TRBD1. Germline values: CDR1 SEHNR, CDR2 FQNEAQ (reference sequence). V lost 4 bases, J lost 7 bases, and 9 bases stayed unmatched. This CDR3 is built from 14 residues. In DNA form, the CDR3 reads TGTGCCAGCAGCTCGCCCCTAGACAGGGGAGAGCAGTACTTC. It codes for CASSSPLDRGEQYF.

The genes are TRBV5-4 and TRBJ1-1; no definite D call. The CDR3 has 15 amino acids. Trimming removed 1 base at V and 0 bases at J, with 10 bases between. Looked up from germline, CDR1 is SGHNT and CDR2 is YYREEE (reference sequence). The CDR3 bases are TGTGCCAGCAGCTTGAATGGTCTTCTGAACACTGAAGCTTTCTTT. It is translated as CASSLNGLLNTEAFF.